This TCR beta chain was documented in a study of post-analysis software for immune sequencing data. Background on the study: Courses of disease covered relapsing-remitting, secondary progressive and progressive-relapsing multiple sclerosis. Study-wide results and caveats: Multiple sclerosis patients had significantly lower normalized Chao1 diversity than controls. Analysis by F measure revealed that same-batch samples clustered strongly together. Controls showed lower frequencies than patients for roughly 5 TRBV segments, and TRBV5-6, TRBV5-1 and TRBV20-1 were among these.

This CDR3 region has 14 residues. Germline CDR1 and CDR2: SNHLY and FYNNEI. Concerning this clonotype: Its antigen remains unknown.

Each TCR beta cDNA library carried unique molecular identifiers. cDNA molecules numbering approximately 500,000 came from roughly 1 to 10 million T cells. TCRdb called the PCR reads again in MiXCR, with one record for every CDR3 protein. The data contain 650,000 to 900,000 distinct CDR3 sequences, just over 45% of them singletons. Material: blood. The origin of this receptor is a girl under 18 with multiple sclerosis. The chain is built from TRBV2 and TRBJ2-4; D possibly corresponds to TRBD2 (5 bases). The end of the DNA aligns better with TRBJ2-7, so the J call may be wrong. CDR3 in amino acids: CASSERADGLEQYF. CDR3 nucleotide sequence: TGTGCCAGCAGTGAACGAGCGGATGGTCTCGAGCAGTACTTC.